This note documents a single T cell receptor beta chain sequence. TCRdb re-derived calls from the 5' RACE reads in MiXCR, one entry per CDR3 protein. Of around 570,000 distinct CDR3 sequences listed, over 8.5% were seen once; the top ten hold 2.5% to 3%. This specimen belongs to a study of identical twins. Germline-derived CDR1 and CDR2 are DFQATT and SNEGSKA (reference sequence). Deletions cut 1 base from V and 4 bases from J, with 14 bases between. The CDR3 is made up of 15 amino acids. These data were likewise used in another study, on yellow fever vaccine responses in identical twins.

The receptor comes from a woman under 30 in good health. Sequenced: PBMCs. The chain combines TRBV20-1 with TRBJ1-5; D is possibly TRBD1 (6 bases). The CDR3 protein is CSARVSGGTNQPQHF. The CDR3, as DNA: TGCAGTGCTAGAGTCTCCGGCGGGACAAATCAGCCCCAGCATTTT.